These 20 T cell receptor beta chains originate from one sample sequenced in a study of CD8 T cells in Susac syndrome. After extraction with the RNeasy kit, about 0.45 to 1 ug of the RNA was reverse transcribed using random hexamers. TCRdb re-analysed the immunoSEQ multiplex PCR reads in MiXCR, keeping a single row per CDR3 protein. The sample contains roughly 300,000 distinct CDR3 sequences, roughly 81% of which appear only once. The sequenced sample was CD8+ T cells from PBMCs. These TCRs come from a human donor with multiple sclerosis.

The chain is built from TRBV11-2 and TRBJ2-3; 11 nucleotides match TRBD2. CDR1 is SGHAT and CDR2 is FQNNGV in the germline V gene. The V segment lost 8 bases and the J segment 5 bases; nucleotides outside the gene matches: 6. This CDR3 spans 14 amino acids. The CDR3 region has the DNA TGTGCCAGCGGACTAGCGGGCGGTTTAGATACGCAGTATTTT. Protein sequence: CASGLAGGLDTQYF.

The chain joins TRBV7-9 to TRBJ2-1, with 10 nucleotides matching TRBD2. The CDR3 runs to 16 residues. V dropped 6 bases and J dropped 8; count of bases not matched to a gene: 13. Germline V gene sequence: CDR1 SEHNR, CDR2 FQNEAQ (reference sequence). The CDR3 coding sequence is TGTGCCAGCAGAGACAGGGCTAGCGGGAGTCCGGATGAGCAGTTCTTC. It yields the protein CASRDRASGSPDEQFF.

Only a few counts were recorded for this clonotype. V gene TRBV10-3 combines with J gene TRBJ2-7; 9 nucleotides agree with TRBD1. This CDR3 has 15 residues. Trimming removed 6 bases from V and 3 bases from J; junction bases left unmatched: 9. The germline gives CDR1 ENHRY, CDR2 SYGVKD. The CDR3 DNA reads as TGTGCCATCAGGGGACAGGGAGGGCGAGGCTACGAGCAGTACTTC. It encodes CAIRGQGGRGYEQYF.

The V and J genes are TRBV28 and TRBJ2-7; 8 nucleotides agree with TRBD2. After removal of 4 bases from V and 4 bases from J, the junction contained 12 bases not matched to a gene. This CDR3 comprises 16 residues. Germline V gene data show CDR1 as MDHEN and CDR2 as SYDVKM. CDR3 nucleotides: TGTGCCAGCAGTTACCCAATTAGCGGGATCACATACGAGCAGTACTTC. It is translated as CASSYPISGITYEQYF.

The chain links TRBV20-1 to TRBJ2-1; 10 bases are a match to TRBD2. Germline CDR1 DFQATT, CDR2 SNEGSKA (reference sequence). J lost 2 bases, V lost 4 bases, and 5 bases had no gene match. CDR3 length equals 15 residues. CDR3 DNA sequence: TGCAGTGCTAACAATCTAGCGGGGGCCTACAATGAGCAGTTCTTC. Amino acids: CSANNLAGAYNEQFF.

The chain is built from TRBV25-1 and TRBJ1-1; D not resolved. V was trimmed by 2 bases and J by 0 bases, leaving 7 bases between them. The CDR3 sequence is 14 residues long. CDR1 and CDR2 (germline): MGHDK, SYGVNS. The CDR3 bases are TGTGCCAGCAGTGAAAGGTGGATGAACACTGAAGCTTTCTTT. Translating gives CASSERWMNTEAFF. Filled out from reference TRBV25-1 and TRBJ1-1, the complete variable domain reads EADIYQTPRYLVIGTGKKITLECSQTMGHDKMYWYQQDPGMELHLIHYSYGVNSTEKGDLSSESTVSRIRTEHFPLTLESARPSHTSQYLCASSERWMNTEAFFGQGTRLTVV.

The V gene is TRBV11-2, the J gene TRBJ2-1; D is uncertain. The CDR3 extends over 12 amino acids. CDR1 is SGHAT, CDR2 FQNNGV, per germline. Trimming shortened V by 5 bases and J by 7 bases, and 9 bases separated the two germline ends. The CDR3 DNA reads TGTGCCAGCAGCCGAGCCAGGAATGAGCAGTTCTTC. This encodes CASSRARNEQFF.

The rearrangement joins TRBV5-1 to TRBJ2-7; TRBD1 agrees at 8 bases. Germline V CDR1 and CDR2: SGHRS, YFSETQ. With V trimmed by 6 bases and J by 2 bases, 10 bases remained unmatched. This CDR3 has 15 amino acids. The CDR3 is CASKNAGGITYEQYF. CDR3 DNA: TGCGCCAGCAAGAATGCAGGGGGCATTACCTACGAGCAGTACTTC.

The chain joins TRBV4-1 to TRBJ2-1, with unresolved D. The CDR3 has 15 amino acids. In germline, CDR1 is MGHRA, CDR2 YSYEKL. The ends were cut back, 0 bases at V and 2 bases at J, with 8 bases in the middle. The CDR3 loop is CASSQERVAYNEQFF. The CDR3 DNA reads as TGCGCCAGCAGCCAAGAAAGGGTCGCCTACAATGAGCAGTTCTTC.

The genes are TRBV30 and TRBJ1-6, with a weak D call TRBD1 (5 bases). Germline lookup yields CDR1 GTSNPN and CDR2 SVGIG (reference sequence). This CDR3 comprises 14 residues. V lost 2 bases and J 7 bases, leaving 12 bases between the germline ends. CDR3 protein: CAWSSVEGNSPLHF. CDR3 nucleotide sequence: TGTGCCTGGAGTTCGGTAGAGGGGAATTCACCCCTCCACTTT. The full variable domain, rest sourced from reference TRBV30 and TRBJ1-6, is SQTIHQWPATLVQPVGSPLSLECTVEGTSNPNLYWYRQAAGRGLQLLFYSVGIGQISSEVPQNLSASRPQDRQFILSSKKLLLSDSGFYLCAWSSVEGNSPLHFGNGTRLTVT.

The chain employs TRBV4-2 and TRBJ2-1, with 13 positions matching TRBD2. Trimming at V came to 8 bases and at J to 8 bases, leaving 12 bases not matched to a gene. Germline loops: CDR1 LGHNA, CDR2 YNFKEQ. The CDR3 contains 16 residues. The CDR3 is CASRVLAGGLGYEQFF. CDR3 sequence (DNA): TGTGCCAGCCGGGTACTAGCGGGAGGGTTGGGTTATGAGCAGTTCTTC.

DNA for the CDR3: TGTGCCACCAGCAGAGTCAGGACAGGGGGGAGGAACATTCAGTACTTC. Translating it yields CATSRVRTGGRNIQYF. The rearrangement joins TRBV15 to TRBJ2-4, with TRBD1 matching over 10 bases. The germline V gene encodes CDR1 LNHNV and CDR2 YYDKDF (reference sequence). This CDR3 is 16 amino acids long. V was clipped by 1 base and J by 7 bases; unmatched bases: 7.

This clonotype was recorded a few times. An end of the junction differs from the germline gene, which may be a read error. J is TRBJ2-7 and V is TRBV15, with D uncertain. Germline values: CDR1 LNHNV, CDR2 YYDKDF (reference sequence). The CDR3 consists of 16 residues. The DNA of the CDR3 is TGTGCCACCAGCAGAGCCGGGCAGGTTAGCTACTACGAGCAGTACTTT. It yields the protein CATSRAGQVSYYEQYF.

The chain employs TRBV11-2 and TRBJ2-7; no clear D gene. The V end was cut by 5 bases, the J end by 7 bases, with 12 bases between. The germline V gene has CDR1 SGHAT and CDR2 FQNNGV. CDR3 size: 12 residues. The DNA of the CDR3 is TGTGCCAGCAGCCTTAGGGCGCATGAGCAGTACTTC. This sequence encodes CASSLRAHEQYF.

This clonotype was observed once. The genes are TRBV19 and TRBJ1-5; TRBD1 aligns across 9 bases. Germline CDR1 LNHDA, CDR2 SQIVND (reference sequence). Losses at the gene ends were 5 bases for V and 2 bases for J; bases not matched to a gene: 4. CDR3 length equals 15 residues. Here the CDR3 reads CASSRRTGGNQPQHF. The CDR3 DNA sequence: TGTGCCAGTAGTCGGAGGACAGGGGGCAATCAGCCCCAGCATTTT.

This chain joins TRBV5-5 and TRBJ2-2; D gene ambiguous. Trimming removed 2 bases from V and 1 base from J, with 15 bases in between. Per germline, CDR1 SGHKS and CDR2 YYEKEE (reference sequence). The CDR3 is 17 residues long. In DNA form, the CDR3 reads TGTGCCAGCAGCTTTTACCCTCCGGGCAGGAACACCGGGGAGCTGTTTTTT. It codes for CASSFYPPGRNTGELFF.

This chain joins TRBV30 and TRBJ2-7, with 7 bases that match TRBD1. Germline lookup yields CDR1 GTSNPN and CDR2 SVGIG (reference sequence). The CDR3 loop spans 13 amino acids. V lost 1 base to trimming and J lost 5 bases; unmatched junction nucleotides: 5. The CDR3 DNA is TGTGCCTGGAGTGGGGGACAGTTCGACGAGCAGTACTTC. This gives the protein CAWSGGQFDEQYF.

In DNA form, the CDR3 reads TGCAGCGTTGACGCAGGGGGGAACACTGAAGCTTTCTTT. Translating gives CSVDAGGNTEAFF. The J gene is TRBJ1-1, the V gene TRBV29-1; 7 nucleotides line up with TRBD1. V was clipped by 3 bases and J by 1 base; unmatched bases: 2. The germline gives CDR1 SQVTM, CDR2 ANQGSEA. The CDR3 is 13 residues long.

The genes are TRBV9 and TRBJ2-5; D could derive from TRBD1 or TRBD2 (5 bases each). V lost 3 bases and J lost 5, with 17 bases in between. The CDR3 sequence is 15 residues long. From germline, CDR1 is SGDLS and CDR2 YYNGEE. The CDR3 nucleotides are TGTGCCAGCAGCGGGGGGACGACTCCGCGGGAGACCCAGTACTTC. It codes for CASSGGTTPRETQYF. Full variable domain (remainder filled in from reference TRBV9 and TRBJ2-5): DSGVTQTPKHLITATGQRVTLRCSPRSGDLSVYWYQQSLDQGLQFLIQYYNGEERAKGNILERFSAQQFPDLHSELNLSSLELGDSALYFCASSGGTTPRETQYFGPGTRLLVL.

The chain is built from TRBV20-1 and TRBJ2-4; D ambiguous. V was clipped by 3 bases and J by 1 base, with 13 bases between them. The CDR3 spans 15 residues. Germline V gene sequence: CDR1 DFQATT, CDR2 SNEGSKA (reference sequence). CDR3 nucleotide sequence: TGCAGTGCTAGTTGCAAGGTTTGGGCCAAAAACATTCAGTACTTC. It codes for CSASCKVWAKNIQYF.